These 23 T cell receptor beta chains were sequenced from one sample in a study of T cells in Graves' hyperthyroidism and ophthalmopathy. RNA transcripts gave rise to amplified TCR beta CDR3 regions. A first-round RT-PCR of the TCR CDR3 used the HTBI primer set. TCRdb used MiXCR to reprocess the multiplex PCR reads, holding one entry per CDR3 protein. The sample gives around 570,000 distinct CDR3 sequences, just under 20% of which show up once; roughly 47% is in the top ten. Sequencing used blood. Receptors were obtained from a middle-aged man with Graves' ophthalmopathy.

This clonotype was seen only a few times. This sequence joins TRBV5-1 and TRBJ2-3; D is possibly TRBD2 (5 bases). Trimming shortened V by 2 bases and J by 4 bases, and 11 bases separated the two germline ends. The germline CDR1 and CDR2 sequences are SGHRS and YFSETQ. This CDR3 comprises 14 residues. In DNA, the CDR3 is TGCGCCAGCAGCTTCCCGGGGATGGCAGATACGCAGTATTTT. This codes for CASSFPGMADTQYF.

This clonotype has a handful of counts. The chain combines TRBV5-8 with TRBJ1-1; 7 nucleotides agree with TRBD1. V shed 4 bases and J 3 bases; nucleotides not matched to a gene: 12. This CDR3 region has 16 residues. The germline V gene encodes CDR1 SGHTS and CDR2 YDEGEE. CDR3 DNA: TGTGCCAGCAGCGATAGCCGACAGGGTTGGTACACTGAAGCTTTCTTT. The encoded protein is CASSDSRQGWYTEAFF.

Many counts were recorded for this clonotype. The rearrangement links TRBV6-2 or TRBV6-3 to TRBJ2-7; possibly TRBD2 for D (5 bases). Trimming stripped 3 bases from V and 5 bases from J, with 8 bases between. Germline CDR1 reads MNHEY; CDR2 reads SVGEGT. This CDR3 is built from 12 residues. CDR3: CASSYAADEQYF. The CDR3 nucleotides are TGTGCCAGCAGTTATGCAGCGGACGAGCAGTACTTC.

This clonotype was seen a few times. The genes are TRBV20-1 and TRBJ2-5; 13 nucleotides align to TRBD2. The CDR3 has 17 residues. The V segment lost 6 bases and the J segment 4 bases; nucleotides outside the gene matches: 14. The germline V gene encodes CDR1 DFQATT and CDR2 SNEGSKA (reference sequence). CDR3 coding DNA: TGCAGTGCAACCGGGACTAGCGGGAATTTAGCGAGAGAGACCCAGTACTTC. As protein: CSATGTSGNLARETQYF.

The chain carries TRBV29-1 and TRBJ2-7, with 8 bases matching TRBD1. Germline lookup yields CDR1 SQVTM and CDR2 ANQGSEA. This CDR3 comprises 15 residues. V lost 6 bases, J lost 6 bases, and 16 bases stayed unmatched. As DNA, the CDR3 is TGCAGCGTATTTACAGGGGGTAAGAACTACGGCGAGCAGTACTTC. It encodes CSVFTGGKNYGEQYF.

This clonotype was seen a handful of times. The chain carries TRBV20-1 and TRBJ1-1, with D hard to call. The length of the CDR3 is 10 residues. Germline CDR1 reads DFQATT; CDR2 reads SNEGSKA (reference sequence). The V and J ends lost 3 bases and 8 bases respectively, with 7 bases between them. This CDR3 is CSASVLEAFF. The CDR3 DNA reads TGCAGTGCTAGTGTACTAGAAGCTTTCTTT.

The DNA of the CDR3 is TGTGCCAGCAGTACGGGGGGCCGGGATACGCAGTATTTT. It translates to CASSTGGRDTQYF. This chain uses TRBV27 with TRBJ2-3; the D gene is possibly TRBD2 (7 bases). Germline V gene sequence: CDR1 MNHEY, CDR2 SMNVEV (reference sequence). With 5 bases removed from V and 6 bases from J, the gap between germline ends came to 12 bases. This CDR3 is built from 13 residues.

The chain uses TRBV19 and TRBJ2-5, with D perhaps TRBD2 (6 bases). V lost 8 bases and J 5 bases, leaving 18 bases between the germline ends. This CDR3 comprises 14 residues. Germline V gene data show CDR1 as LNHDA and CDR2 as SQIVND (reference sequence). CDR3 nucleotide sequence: TGTGCCAGTCAAAGTTCCCCGGCGGGGGAGACCCAGTACTTC. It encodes CASQSSPAGETQYF.

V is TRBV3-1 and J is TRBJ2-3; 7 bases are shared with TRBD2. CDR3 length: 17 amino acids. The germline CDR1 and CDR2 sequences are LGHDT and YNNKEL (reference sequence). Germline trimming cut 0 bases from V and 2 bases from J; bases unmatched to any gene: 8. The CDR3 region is CASSQDLPSGPTDTQYF. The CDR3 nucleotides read TGTGCCAGCAGCCAAGATCTGCCTAGCGGACCCACAGATACGCAGTATTTT.

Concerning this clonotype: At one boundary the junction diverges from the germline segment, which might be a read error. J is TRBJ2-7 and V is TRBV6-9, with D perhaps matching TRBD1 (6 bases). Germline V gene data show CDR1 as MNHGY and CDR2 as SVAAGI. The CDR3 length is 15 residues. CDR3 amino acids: CASSSRDGQSCEQYF. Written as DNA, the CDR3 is TGTGCCAGCAGTTCCCGGGACGGACAGTCCTGCGAGCAGTACTTC.

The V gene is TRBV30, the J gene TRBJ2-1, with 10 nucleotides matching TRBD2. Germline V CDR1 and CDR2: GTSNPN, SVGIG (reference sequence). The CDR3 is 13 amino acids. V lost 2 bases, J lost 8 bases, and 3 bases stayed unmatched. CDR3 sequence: CAWSTSGGDEQFF. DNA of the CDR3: TGTGCCTGGAGTACAAGCGGGGGGGATGAGCAGTTCTTC.

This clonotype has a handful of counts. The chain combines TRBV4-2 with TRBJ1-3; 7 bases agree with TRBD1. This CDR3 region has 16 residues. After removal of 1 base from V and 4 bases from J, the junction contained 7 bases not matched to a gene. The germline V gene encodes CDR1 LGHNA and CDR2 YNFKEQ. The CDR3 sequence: CASSQVSRQGGNTIYF. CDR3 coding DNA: TGTGCCAGCAGCCAAGTATCGAGACAGGGAGGAAACACCATATATTTT.

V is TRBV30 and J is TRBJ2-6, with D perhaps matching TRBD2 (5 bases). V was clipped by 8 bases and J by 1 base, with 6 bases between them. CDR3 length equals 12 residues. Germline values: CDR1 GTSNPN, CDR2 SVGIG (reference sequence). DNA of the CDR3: TGTGCCCGGACTTCTGGGGCCAACGTCCTGACTTTC. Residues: CARTSGANVLTF.

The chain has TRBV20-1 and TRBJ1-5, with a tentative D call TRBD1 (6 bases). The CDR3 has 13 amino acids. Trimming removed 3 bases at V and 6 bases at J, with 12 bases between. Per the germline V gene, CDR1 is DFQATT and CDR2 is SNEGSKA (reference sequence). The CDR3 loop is CSASAGEGQPQHF. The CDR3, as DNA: TGCAGTGCTAGTGCAGGGGAGGGTCAGCCCCAGCATTTT.

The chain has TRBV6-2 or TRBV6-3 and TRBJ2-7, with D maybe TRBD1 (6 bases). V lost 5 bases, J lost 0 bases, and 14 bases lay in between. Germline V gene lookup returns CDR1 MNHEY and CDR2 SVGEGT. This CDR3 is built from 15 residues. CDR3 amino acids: CASSPPGAISYEQYF. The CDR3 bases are TGTGCCAGCAGTCCTCCAGGGGCGATCTCCTACGAGCAGTACTTC.

The CDR3 sequence is CASELAGVQETQYF. The CDR3 DNA reads TGTGCCAGCGAACTAGCGGGGGTTCAAGAGACCCAGTACTTC. The rearrangement joins TRBV3-1 to TRBJ2-5; 11 bases align to TRBD2. Germline CDR1 LGHDT, CDR2 YNNKEL (reference sequence). The V and J ends lost 8 bases and 2 bases, in that order; junction bases with no gene match: 4. CDR3 length: 14 amino acids.

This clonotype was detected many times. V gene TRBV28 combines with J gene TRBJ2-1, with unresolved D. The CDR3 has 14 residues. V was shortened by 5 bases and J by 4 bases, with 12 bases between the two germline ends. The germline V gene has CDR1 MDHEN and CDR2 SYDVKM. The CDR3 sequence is CASSLGTRYNEQFF. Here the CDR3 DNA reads TGTGCCAGCAGTCTCGGAACCCGTTACAATGAGCAGTTCTTC.

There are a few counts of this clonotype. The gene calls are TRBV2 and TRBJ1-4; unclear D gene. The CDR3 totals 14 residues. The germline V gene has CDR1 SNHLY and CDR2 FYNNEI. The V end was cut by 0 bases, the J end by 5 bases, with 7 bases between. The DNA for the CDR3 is TGTGCCAGCAGTGAAGCGTATTCAAATGAAAAACTGTTTTTT. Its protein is CASSEAYSNEKLFF.

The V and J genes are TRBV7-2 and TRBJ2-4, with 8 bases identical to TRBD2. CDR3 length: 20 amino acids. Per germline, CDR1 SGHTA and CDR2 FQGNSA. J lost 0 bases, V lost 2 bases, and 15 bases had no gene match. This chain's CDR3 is CASSLRLASHKLIAKNIQYF. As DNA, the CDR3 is TGTGCCAGCAGCTTACGACTAGCGTCTCATAAACTGATAGCCAAAAACATTCAGTACTTC.

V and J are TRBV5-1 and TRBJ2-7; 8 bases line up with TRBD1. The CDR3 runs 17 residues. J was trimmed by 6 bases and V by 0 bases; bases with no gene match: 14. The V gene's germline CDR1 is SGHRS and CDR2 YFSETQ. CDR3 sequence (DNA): TGCGCCAGCAGCTTGGTCCCGGCCGGCGGACAGGGTGGCGAGCAGTACTTC. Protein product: CASSLVPAGGQGGEQYF.

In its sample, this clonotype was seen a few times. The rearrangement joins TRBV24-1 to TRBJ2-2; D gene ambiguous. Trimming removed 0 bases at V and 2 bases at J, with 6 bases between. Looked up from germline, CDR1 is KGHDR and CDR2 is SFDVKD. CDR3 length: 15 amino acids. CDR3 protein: CATSDLVHNTGELFF. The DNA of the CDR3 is TGTGCCACCAGTGATTTGGTTCATAACACCGGGGAGCTGTTTTTT.

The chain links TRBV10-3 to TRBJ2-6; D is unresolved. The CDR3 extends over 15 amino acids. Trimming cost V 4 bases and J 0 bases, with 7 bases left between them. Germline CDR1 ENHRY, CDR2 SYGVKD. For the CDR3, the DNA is TGTGCCATCAGTGGATCCCCCTCTGGGGCCAACGTCCTGACTTTC. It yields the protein CAISGSPSGANVLTF.

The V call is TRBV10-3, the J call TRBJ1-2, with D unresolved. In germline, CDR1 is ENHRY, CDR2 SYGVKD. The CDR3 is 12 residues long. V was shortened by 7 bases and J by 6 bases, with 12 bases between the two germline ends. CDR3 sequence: CAITRTGDGYTF. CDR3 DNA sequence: TGTGCCATCACTCGGACCGGGGATGGCTACACCTTC.